One and the same sample provided the 28 T cell receptor beta chains below, sequenced in a study of early T cells in non-severe SARS-CoV-2 infection. TCRdb re-analysed the 5' RACE reads in MiXCR, keeping a single row per CDR3 protein. The sample includes about 64,000 distinct CDR3 sequences, roughly 21% of them seen just once. The input for sequencing was whole blood, taken at baseline. The source is an adult who was a healthcare worker with PCR-confirmed SARS-CoV-2 infection or an uninfected control (not recorded which).

This clonotype came up a few times. The chain carries TRBV12-3 or TRBV12-4 and TRBJ2-5; weak D call: TRBD2 (6 bases). The CDR3 extends over 15 amino acids. V was pared by 5 bases and J by 2 bases, with 15 bases between. The CDR3 region is CASSARDSGQETQYF. The DNA for the CDR3 is TGTGCCAGCAGTGCTCGGGACTCCGGGCAAGAGACCCAGTACTTC.

The rearrangement uses TRBV12-3 or TRBV12-4 and TRBJ1-5; D perhaps matches TRBD1 (5 bases). The CDR3 has 15 residues. Trimming took off 8 bases at V and 3 bases at J, with 17 bases between the two ends. The CDR3 spells CASRLGAADNQPQHF. In DNA form, the CDR3 reads TGTGCCAGCCGCCTCGGGGCAGCTGACAATCAGCCCCAGCATTTT.

This clonotype has more than one count but fewer than ten. This chain uses TRBV11-2 with TRBJ2-7, with D possibly being TRBD1 or TRBD2 (5 bases each). This CDR3 spans 15 amino acids. Germline V lookup: CDR1 SGHAT, CDR2 FQNNGV. V gave up 3 bases and J gave up 1 base, with 13 bases separating them. CDR3 nucleotide sequence: TGTGCCAGCAGCTTTGTCGGGGCTAGATCCTACGAGCAGTACTTC. Its translation is CASSFVGARSYEQYF.

For the CDR3, the DNA is TGCAGTGCCCTATCTAGCACAGATACGCAGTATTTT. Translation: CSALSSTDTQYF. The J gene is TRBJ2-3, the V gene TRBV20-1; D is unclear. V gave up 6 bases and J gave up 0 bases, with 7 bases separating them. The germline gives CDR1 DFQATT, CDR2 SNEGSKA (reference sequence). This CDR3 spans 12 amino acids.

The chain combines TRBV30 with TRBJ2-7; no firm D call. V lost 3 bases to trimming and J lost 5 bases, with 11 bases between them. This CDR3 spans 12 amino acids. Germline V gene data show CDR1 as GTSNPN and CDR2 as SVGIG (reference sequence). The CDR3 spells CAWSLTGHEQYF. In nucleotides, the CDR3 is TGTGCCTGGAGCCTCACTGGGCACGAGCAGTACTTC.

In this sample, this clonotype turned up a few times. The chain uses TRBV5-4 and TRBJ2-7; 8 bases match TRBD2. CDR1 is SGHNT and CDR2 is YYREEE in the germline V gene (reference sequence). V dropped 3 bases and J dropped 7; count of bases not matched to a gene: 12. The CDR3 covers 15 residues. CDR3 amino acids: CASSSHSRVAGEQYF. In nucleotides, the CDR3 is TGTGCCAGCAGCTCCCACTCACGGGTAGCGGGGGAGCAGTACTTC.

This clonotype turned up a few times. This rearrangement joins TRBV5-1 to TRBJ2-3; D may be TRBD1 (6 bases). V lost 4 bases and J lost 3, with 12 bases in between. CDR3 length: 14 amino acids. Per germline, CDR1 SGHRS and CDR2 YFSETQ. The CDR3 DNA follows: TGCGCCAGCAGCCCAGGGGACGGAACAGATACGCAGTATTTT. This encodes CASSPGDGTDTQYF. Supplemented by reference TRBV5-1 and TRBJ2-3, the full variable domain reads KAGVTQTPRYLIKTRGQQVTLSCSPISGHRSVSWYQQTPGQGLQFLFEYFSETQRNKGNFPGRFSGRQFSNSRSEMNVSTLELGDSALYLCASSPGDGTDTQYFGPGTRLTVL.

CDR3 protein: CASSPPDRAVTGELFF. As DNA, the CDR3 is TGTGCCAGCTCACCGCCGGACAGGGCGGTCACCGGGGAGCTGTTTTTT. The J gene is TRBJ2-2, the V gene TRBV18; 8 nucleotides align to TRBD1. The CDR3 totals 16 residues. In germline, CDR1 is KGHSH, CDR2 LQKENI. V dropped 3 bases and J dropped 4; count of bases not matched to a gene: 7.

The rearrangement links TRBV3-1 to TRBJ2-7; a weak D match, TRBD1 (6 bases). The CDR3 is 13 residues long. Germline V CDR1 and CDR2: LGHDT, YNNKEL (reference sequence). Trimming pared 5 bases from V and 9 bases from J, leaving 17 bases between. The CDR3 nucleotides read TGTGCCAGCAGCGGCCGGGACAAGGTCGTGCAGTACTTC. Translated, it gives CASSGRDKVVQYF.

V and J are TRBV25-1 and TRBJ2-4; possible D gene TRBD1, 6 bases. The CDR3 totals 15 residues. CDR1 MGHDK and CDR2 SYGVNS come from the germline V gene. Trimming removed 4 bases from V and 1 base from J, with 11 bases in between. CDR3: CASSVRQGAKNIQYF. The CDR3 nucleotides read TGTGCCAGCAGTGTTAGGCAGGGGGCCAAAAACATTCAGTACTTC.

The rearrangement links TRBV12-3 or TRBV12-4 to TRBJ2-7; D call uncertain. V was shortened by 4 bases and J by 1 base, with 17 bases between the two germline ends. The CDR3 totals 16 residues. Here the CDR3 DNA reads TGTGCCAGCAGTTCCGGTCCTGACGGGTCTTCCTACGAGCAGTACTTC. It codes for CASSSGPDGSSYEQYF.

A few counts support this clonotype. The rearrangement uses TRBV5-5 and TRBJ2-2, with D uncertain. Germline V CDR1 and CDR2: SGHKS, YYEKEE (reference sequence). The V and J ends lost 4 bases and 7 bases respectively, with 8 bases between them. The CDR3 loop spans 12 amino acids. In DNA form, the CDR3 reads TGTGCCAGCAGCATTGCCCGCGGGGAGCTGTTTTTT. Its translation is CASSIARGELFF.

V gene TRBV20-1 combines with J gene TRBJ2-4; possibly TRBD2 for D (7 bases). The germline V and J ends were trimmed by 5 bases and 8 bases, with 13 bases remaining between them. Germline lookup yields CDR1 DFQATT and CDR2 SNEGSKA (reference sequence). The CDR3 has 12 amino acids. CDR3 in amino acids: CSAGGGRDIQYF. Written as DNA, the CDR3 is TGCAGTGCTGGGGGGGGCAGGGACATTCAGTACTTC.

This clonotype was counted a few times. J is TRBJ2-1 and V is TRBV5-8; the D gene is possibly TRBD1 (5 bases). V dropped 2 bases and J dropped 6 bases, with 15 bases sitting between them. The CDR3 is 15 amino acids. Germline values: CDR1 SGHTS, CDR2 YDEGEE. Here the CDR3 reads CASSFEWGRANEQFF. The CDR3 DNA reads as TGTGCCAGCAGCTTTGAGTGGGGCCGGGCCAATGAGCAGTTCTTC.

The chain carries TRBV5-1 and TRBJ1-4; the D gene is possibly TRBD1 (6 bases). The CDR3 consists of 15 residues. CDR1 is SGHRS and CDR2 is YFSETQ in the germline V gene. The germline V and J ends were trimmed by 4 bases and 5 bases, with 15 bases remaining between them. For the CDR3, the DNA is TGCGCCAGCAGCCGTGGGGGGCAGCAAAATGAAAAACTGTTTTTT. This encodes CASSRGGQQNEKLFF.

V gene TRBV6-5 combines with J gene TRBJ2-2; TRBD2 aligns across 10 bases. Looked up from germline, CDR1 is MNHEY and CDR2 is SVGAGI. Unmatched junction bases numbered 3, after V lost 5 bases and J lost 3 bases. This CDR3 comprises 15 residues. The CDR3 loop is CASSLAGADTGELFF. The CDR3 region has the DNA TGTGCCAGCAGTCTAGCGGGGGCAGACACCGGGGAGCTGTTTTTT.

This clonotype was observed a few times. The chain couples TRBV5-5 to TRBJ2-1, with D uncertain. The CDR3 has 16 amino acids. The germline V gene has CDR1 SGHKS and CDR2 YYEKEE (reference sequence). The germline V and J ends were trimmed by 4 bases and 8 bases, with 22 bases remaining between them. CDR3 in DNA: TGTGCCAGCAGCCCTGGGGTGGATAGGGCTTCGGATGAGCAGTTCTTC. The encoded protein is CASSPGVDRASDEQFF.

The chain uses TRBV3-1 and TRBJ2-1; D perhaps matches TRBD2 (5 bases). The CDR3 covers 15 residues. V shed 1 base and J shed 7 bases, with 14 bases lying between them. Germline CDR1 reads LGHDT; CDR2 reads YNNKEL (reference sequence). CDR3 amino acids: CASSQAPGGRNEQFF. In DNA, the CDR3 is TGTGCCAGCAGCCAAGCCCCAGGAGGCAGGAATGAGCAGTTCTTC.

The V and J genes are TRBV21-1 and TRBJ2-3; the D call in the table, TRBD1, was not verified against the DNA. TRBV21-1 is shown as a pseudogene. CDR3 size: 13 residues. The CDR3 loop reads CASSIPRVSPQYF. CDR3 DNA: TGTGCCAGCAGCATCCCCCGGGTGAGCCCGCAGTATTTT.

This clonotype came up a few times. This chain joins TRBV7-6 and TRBJ1-6, with unresolved D. Germline V lookup: CDR1 SGHVS, CDR2 FNYEAQ. This CDR3 is built from 12 residues. The V end lost 4 bases, the J end lost 9 bases, and 7 bases lay between the germline ends. In DNA form, the CDR3 reads TGTGCCAGCAGCTCGCCGGGTTCACCCCTCCACTTT. Its translation is CASSSPGSPLHF.

This clonotype was detected only a few times. The CDR3 coding sequence is TGTGCCAGCAGCTTGCAGTCGAGTTCCTACGAGCAGTACTTC. Encoded protein: CASSLQSSSYEQYF. The V and J genes are TRBV5-4 and TRBJ2-7, with D unclear. Germline-derived CDR1 and CDR2 are SGHNT and YYREEE (reference sequence). Trimming removed 1 base at V and 1 base at J, with 9 bases between. CDR3 length: 14 residues.

This clonotype was detected only a few times. V usage is TRBV9 and J usage is TRBJ2-2, with unresolved D. The CDR3 is made up of 14 amino acids. The germline V and J ends were trimmed by 4 bases and 2 bases, with 9 bases remaining between them. The germline gives CDR1 SGDLS, CDR2 YYNGEE. The CDR3 region has the DNA TGTGCCAGCAGCCAGAAATTTAACACCGGGGAGCTGTTTTTT. This gives the protein CASSQKFNTGELFF.

Here the CDR3 DNA reads TGCAGTGCTAGAGATTCCAGGGTGAACACTGAAGCTTTCTTT. This sequence encodes CSARDSRVNTEAFF. The rearrangement links TRBV20-1 to TRBJ1-1; a weak D match, TRBD1 (5 bases). This CDR3 has 14 residues. The V and J ends lost 0 bases and 0 bases respectively, with 8 bases between them. Germline CDR1 reads DFQATT; CDR2 reads SNEGSKA (reference sequence).

V is TRBV10-3 and J is TRBJ2-3; possible D gene TRBD1, 6 bases. The CDR3 totals 14 residues. The V and J ends lost 2 bases and 5 bases respectively, with 11 bases between them. Germline lookup yields CDR1 ENHRY and CDR2 SYGVKD. CDR3 sequence (DNA): TGTGCCATCAGTGAGAGTCAGGGGAAAGATACGCAGTATTTT. It yields the protein CAISESQGKDTQYF.

This clonotype has a handful of counts. This chain joins TRBV3-1 and TRBJ2-5; weak D call: TRBD2 (5 bases). This CDR3 is built from 13 residues. Germline V gene lookup returns CDR1 LGHDT and CDR2 YNNKEL (reference sequence). Trimming shortened V by 6 bases and J by 1 base, and 9 bases separated the two germline ends. The CDR3 DNA sequence: TGTGCCAGCAGTCTAAGCGGCCAAGAGACCCAGTACTTC. It translates to CASSLSGQETQYF.

This clonotype was counted a few times. CDR3 in DNA: TGTGCCAGCAGCTTATCTATAGAAGGCACCGGGGAGCTGTTTTTT. As protein: CASSLSIEGTGELFF. The chain recombines TRBV7-9 with TRBJ2-2; D unclear. The CDR3 is 15 residues long. The V gene's germline CDR1 is SEHNR and CDR2 FQNEAQ (reference sequence). The V and J ends lost 2 bases and 4 bases respectively, with 11 bases between them.

This sequence joins TRBV30 and TRBJ2-7; maybe TRBD1 (6 bases). The V gene lost 5 bases and the J gene lost 0 bases, with 17 bases spanning the gap. CDR1 GTSNPN and CDR2 SVGIG come from the germline V gene (reference sequence). This CDR3 comprises 15 residues. The CDR3 loop reads CAWGPNRDPSYEQYF. For the CDR3, the DNA is TGTGCCTGGGGACCTAACAGGGACCCCTCCTACGAGCAGTACTTC.

V usage is TRBV18 and J usage is TRBJ1-1; D not certain. V lost 5 bases, J lost 0 bases, and 7 bases lay in between. The germline CDR1 and CDR2 sequences are KGHSH and LQKENI. The CDR3 has 13 amino acids. The CDR3 region is CASSATVNTEAFF. CDR3 coding DNA: TGTGCCAGCTCAGCTACAGTGAACACTGAAGCTTTCTTT.